This T cell receptor beta chain comes out of a study of shared clonotypes between healthy human individuals. This CDR3 comprises 15 residues. It was CD45RO-negative cells, positively selected for CCR7, that made up naive CD8 cells, with terminally differentiated effector memory CD45RA+ cells excluded. Every contributor of samples was a Caucasian grown-up residing in Nashville, Tennessee. Notes on the study in general: Large sequencing depth failed to make sorted-subset sequencing complete, rarefaction showed. Clonotype sharing among the donors was expected to vary with sequencing depth.

To note about this clone: Its antigen is not known.

At a deep level, the assay was run. The assay was immunoSEQ multiplex PCR, and TCRdb's table has in-frame clones only and misses some. There are nearly 2 million clones in the sample; over 85% occur only once, and around 1.2% lies in the top ten. The sequence came from a young man in good health. This chain joins TRBV21-1 and TRBJ2-7; the table's D call, TRBD1, was not checked against the DNA. TRBV21-1 is classified as a pseudogene. The sequenced sample was naive CD8+ T cells sorted from blood. This CDR3 reads CASSLGDRVVNEQYF. In DNA form, the CDR3 reads TGTGCCAGCAGCCTCGGAGACAGGGTTGTCAACGAGCAGTACTTC.